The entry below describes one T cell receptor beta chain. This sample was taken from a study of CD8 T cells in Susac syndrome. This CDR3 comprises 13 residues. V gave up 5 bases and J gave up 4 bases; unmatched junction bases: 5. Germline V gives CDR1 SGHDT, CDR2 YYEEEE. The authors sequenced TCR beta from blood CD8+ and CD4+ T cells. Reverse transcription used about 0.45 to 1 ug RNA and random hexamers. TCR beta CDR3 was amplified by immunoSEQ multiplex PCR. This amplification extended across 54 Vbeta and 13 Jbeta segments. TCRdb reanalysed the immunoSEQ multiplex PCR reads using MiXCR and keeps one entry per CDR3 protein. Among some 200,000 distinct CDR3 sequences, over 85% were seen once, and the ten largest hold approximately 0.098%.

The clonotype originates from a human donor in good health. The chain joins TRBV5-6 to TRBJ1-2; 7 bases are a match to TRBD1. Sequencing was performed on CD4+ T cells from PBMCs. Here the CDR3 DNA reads TGTGCCAGCAGTCGGGCAGGGGGCTATGGCTACACCTTC. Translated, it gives CASSRAGGYGYTF.